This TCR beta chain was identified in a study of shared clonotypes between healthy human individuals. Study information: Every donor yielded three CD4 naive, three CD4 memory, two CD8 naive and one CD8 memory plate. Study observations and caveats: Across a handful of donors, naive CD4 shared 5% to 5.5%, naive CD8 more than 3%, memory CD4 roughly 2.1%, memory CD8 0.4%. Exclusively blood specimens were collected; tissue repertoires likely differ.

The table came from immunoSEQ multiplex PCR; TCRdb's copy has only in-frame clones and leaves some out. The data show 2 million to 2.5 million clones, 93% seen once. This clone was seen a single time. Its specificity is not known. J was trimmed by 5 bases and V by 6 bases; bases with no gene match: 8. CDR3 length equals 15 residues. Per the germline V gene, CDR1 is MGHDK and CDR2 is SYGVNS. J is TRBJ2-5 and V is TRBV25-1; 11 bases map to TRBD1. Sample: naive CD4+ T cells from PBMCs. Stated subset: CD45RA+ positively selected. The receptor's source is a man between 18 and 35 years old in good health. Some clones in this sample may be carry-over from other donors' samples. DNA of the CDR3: TGTGCCAGCAGCTCTGGACAGGGGGCGTTTGAGACCCAGTACTTC. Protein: CASSSGQGAFETQYF.